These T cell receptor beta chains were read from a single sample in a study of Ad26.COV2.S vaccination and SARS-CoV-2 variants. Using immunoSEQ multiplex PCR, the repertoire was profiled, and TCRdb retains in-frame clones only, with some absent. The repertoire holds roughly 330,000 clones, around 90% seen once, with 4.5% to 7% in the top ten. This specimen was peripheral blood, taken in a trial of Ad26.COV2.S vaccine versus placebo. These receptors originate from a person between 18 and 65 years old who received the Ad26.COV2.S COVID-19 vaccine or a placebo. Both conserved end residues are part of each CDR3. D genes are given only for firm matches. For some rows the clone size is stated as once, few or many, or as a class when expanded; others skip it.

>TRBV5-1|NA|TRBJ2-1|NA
TGCGCCAGCAGCTCGACCGGGACTTCCTTCCATGAGCAGTTCTTC
CASSSTGTSFHEQFF
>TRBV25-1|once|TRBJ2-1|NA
TGTGCCAGCAGTGCCTACAGGGACGAGGAGCAGTTCTTC
CASSAYRDEEQFF
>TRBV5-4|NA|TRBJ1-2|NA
TGTGCCAGCAGCTTAATCGAGGGGCCTAACTATGGCTACACCTTC
CASSLIEGPNYGYTF
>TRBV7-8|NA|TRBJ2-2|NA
TGTGCCAGCAGCCTTATTCCGGGGGCCGATGTGGAGCTGTTTTTT
CASSLIPGADVELFF
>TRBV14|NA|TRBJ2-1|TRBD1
TGTGCCAGCAGCCAAGCTCCTGGGCATTCCGGGACAGCTTTCTACAATGAGCAGTTCTTC
CASSQAPGHSGTAFYNEQFF
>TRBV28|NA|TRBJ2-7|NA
TGTGCCAGCACTTACAGCGCCCGGTACGAGCAGTACTTC
CASTYSARYEQYF
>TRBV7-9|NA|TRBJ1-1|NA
TGTGCCAGCACCTTCACAAACACTGAAGCTTTCTTT
CASTFTNTEAFF
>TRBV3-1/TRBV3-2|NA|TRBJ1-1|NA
TGTGCCAGCAGCCAATACGGGGAGAGCACTGAAGCTTTCTTT
CASSQYGESTEAFF
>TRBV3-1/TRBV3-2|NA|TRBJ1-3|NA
TGTGCCAGCAGCCAAGAGGCAGGACCCAGCTCTGGAAACACCATATATTTT
CASSQEAGPSSGNTIYF
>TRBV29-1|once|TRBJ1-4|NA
TGCAGCGTTGAACGGGCAACGAGTAATGAAAAACTGTTTTTT
CSVERATSNEKLFF
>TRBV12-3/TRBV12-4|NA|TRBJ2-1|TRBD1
TGTGCCAGCAGGAAGGACAGGAACAATGAGCAGTTCTTC
CASRKDRNNEQFF
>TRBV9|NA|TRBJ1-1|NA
TGTGCCAGCACCCCAAAACAGGGCCGGGGAACTGAAGCTTTCTTT
CASTPKQGRGTEAFF
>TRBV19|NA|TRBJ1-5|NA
TGTGCCAGTAGTATAGAACACGCGGTGGGTGAGGGGGGCGGTTGGGGCAATCAGCCCCAGCATTTT
CASSIEHAVGEGGGWGNQPQHF
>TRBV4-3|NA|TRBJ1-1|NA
TGCGCCAGCAGCCAAGACGGGAAGTGGGGAGACACTGAAGCTTTCTTT
CASSQDGKWGDTEAFF
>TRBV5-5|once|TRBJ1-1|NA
TGTGCCAGCAGCTTGTCGGCAGACCCTAGAGGAGCTTTCTTT
CASSLSADPRGAFF
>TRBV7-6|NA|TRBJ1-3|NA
TGTGCCAGCAGCTCCTCCCGGATCTCTGGAAACACCATATATTTT
CASSSSRISGNTIYF
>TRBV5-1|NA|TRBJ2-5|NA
TGCGCCAGCAGCCCGGGACTCAACGAAGAGACCCAGTACTTC
CASSPGLNEETQYF
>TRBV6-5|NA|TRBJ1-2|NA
TGTGCCAGCAGTTACGGGGCAGGGGACGGCTACACCTTC
CASSYGAGDGYTF
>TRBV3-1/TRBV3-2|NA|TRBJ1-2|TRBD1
TGTGCCAGCAGCACAACAGGGGATGGCTACACCTTC
CASSTTGDGYTF
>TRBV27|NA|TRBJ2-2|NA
TGTGCCAGCTCTAGCACGAACACCGGGGAGCTGTTTTTT
CASSSTNTGELFF
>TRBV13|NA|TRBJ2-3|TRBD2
TGTGCCAGCAGCTTAGGGATGCTAGCGGGAGCAGATACGCAGTATTTT
CASSLGMLAGADTQYF
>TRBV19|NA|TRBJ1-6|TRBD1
TGTGCCAGTAGTCCCCGGGACAGCGATAATTCACCCCTCCACTTT
CASSPRDSDNSPLHF
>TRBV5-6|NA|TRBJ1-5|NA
TGTGCCAGCAGCCGTGGACGGTGGTCAAATCAGCCCCAGCATTTT
CASSRGRWSNQPQHF
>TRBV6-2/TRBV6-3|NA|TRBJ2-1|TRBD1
TGTGCCAGCAGCTCAGGACAGGCTTCAAGCTCCTACAATGAGCAGTTCTTC
CASSSGQASSSYNEQFF
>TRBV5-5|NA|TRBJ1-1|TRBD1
TGTGCCAGCAGTTACGCCGGGACAGGAACGGTAGGAGCTTTCTTT
CASSYAGTGTVGAFF
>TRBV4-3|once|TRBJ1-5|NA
TGCGCCAGCAGCCAAGAGACGGACTTCAATCAGCCCCAGCATTTT
CASSQETDFNQPQHF
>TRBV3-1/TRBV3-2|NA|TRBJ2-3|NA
TGTGCCAGCAGCCAAGTTGTTCTTCAAGATACGCAGTATTTT
CASSQVVLQDTQYF
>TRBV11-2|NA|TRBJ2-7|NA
TGTGCCAGCAGCGCCGGGATGGCCCCAGGCTCCTACGAGCAGTACTTC
CASSAGMAPGSYEQYF
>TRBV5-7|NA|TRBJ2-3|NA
TGTGCCAGCAGCTGGGTTCCCCTACTTGTTAAAGGGGATACGCAGTATTTT
CASSWVPLLVKGDTQYF
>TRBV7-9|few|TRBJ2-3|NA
TGTGCCAGCAGCTTAAGGGGGGGCATACAAGATACGCAGTATTTT
CASSLRGGIQDTQYF
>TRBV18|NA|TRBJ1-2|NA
TGTGCCAGCTCACCAAACTTCCAGGGCTACACCTTC
CASSPNFQGYTF
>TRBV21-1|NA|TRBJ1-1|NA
TGTGCCAGCTGCCGGGGGACTGAAGCTTTCTTT
CASCRGTEAFF
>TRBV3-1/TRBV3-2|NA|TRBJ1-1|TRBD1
TGTGCCAGCAGCCCTCATCCTCAGGGGGTTGAAGCTTTCTTT
CASSPHPQGVEAFF
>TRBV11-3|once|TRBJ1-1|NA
TGTGCCAGCAGCTTCCGGGACGTGCCTTACACTGAAGCTTTCTTT
CASSFRDVPYTEAFF
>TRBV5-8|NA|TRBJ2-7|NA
TGTGCCAGCAGCTTGGGTGGGCAGGCCTACGAGCAGTACTTC
CASSLGGQAYEQYF
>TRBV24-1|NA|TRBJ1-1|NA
TGTGCCACCAGTGTAACAGTTAACACTGAAGCTTTCTTT
CATSVTVNTEAFF
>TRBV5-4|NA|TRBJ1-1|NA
TGTGCCAGCAGCTCGGGACAGAACACTGAAGCTTTCTTT
CASSSGQNTEAFF
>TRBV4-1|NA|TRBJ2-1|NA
TGCGCCAGCAGCCAAGATTTGAATGAGCAGTTCTTC
CASSQDLNEQFF
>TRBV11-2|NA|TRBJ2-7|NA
TGTGCCAGCAGCCGACAGGTCACCTACGAGCAGTACTTC
CASSRQVTYEQYF
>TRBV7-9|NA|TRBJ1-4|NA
TGTGCCAGCAGCCCCTCGACAGCTCGTAATGAAAAACTGTTTTTT
CASSPSTARNEKLFF
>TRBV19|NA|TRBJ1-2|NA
TGTGCCAGTTCGGGACATGCGGAGGGCTACACCTTC
CASSGHAEGYTF
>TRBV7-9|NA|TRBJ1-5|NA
TGTGCCAGCAGCCCCAGTGGGGGGGGAGGTTATCAGCCCCAGCATTTT
CASSPSGGGGYQPQHF
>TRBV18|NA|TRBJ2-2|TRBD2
TGTGCCAGCTCACCAAGGCGTAGCGGGCAGCCCGATTACACCGGGGAGCTGTTTTTT
CASSPRRSGQPDYTGELFF
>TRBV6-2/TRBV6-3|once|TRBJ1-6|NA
TGTGCCAGCAGTTACCCCCGGACGGGCTATAATTCACCCCTCCACTTT
CASSYPRTGYNSPLHF
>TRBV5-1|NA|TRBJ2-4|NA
TGCGCCAGCAGCTTGGGGGGCCGGGACGCCTACAACATTCAGTACTTC
CASSLGGRDAYNIQYF
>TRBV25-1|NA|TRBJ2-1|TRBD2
TGTGCCAGCAGCCCAATAGCGGGAGGTGGAGATGAGCAGTTCTTC
CASSPIAGGGDEQFF
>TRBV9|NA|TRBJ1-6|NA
TGTGCCAGCAGCCCAGGACAGAGCTCCTATAATTCACCCCTCCACTTT
CASSPGQSSYNSPLHF
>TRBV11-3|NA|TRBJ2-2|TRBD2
TGTGCCAGCAGCGCTGGACTAGCGGGAGTCTCTACCGGGGAGCTGTTTTTT
CASSAGLAGVSTGELFF
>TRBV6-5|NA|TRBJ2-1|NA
TGTGCCAGCAGTCCCCCCTCGGTATCCTACAATGAGCAGTTCTTC
CASSPPSVSYNEQFF
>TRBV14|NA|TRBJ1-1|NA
TGTGCCAGCAGCCAAGAGTCGTGGTATCAGAACACTGAAGCTTTCTTT
CASSQESWYQNTEAFF
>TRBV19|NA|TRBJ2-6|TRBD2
TGTGCCAGTAGACCGGGACTAGGAATTTCAGGGGCCAACGTCCTGACTTTC
CASRPGLGISGANVLTF
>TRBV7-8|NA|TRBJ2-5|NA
TGTGCCAGCAGCCCCGTTCGCAAAGAGACCCAGTACTTC
CASSPVRKETQYF
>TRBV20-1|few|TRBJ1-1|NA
TGCAGTGCTAGTTCGCGCGGGGCGAGTAGCACTGAAGCTTTCTTT
CSASSRGASSTEAFF
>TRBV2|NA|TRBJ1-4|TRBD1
TGTGCCAGCATGCCCGGGCAGGGGGATGAAAAACTGTTTTTT
CASMPGQGDEKLFF
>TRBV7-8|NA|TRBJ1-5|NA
TGTGCCAGCACCCCCCAGGGAGGTAATCAGCCCCAGCATTTT
CASTPQGGNQPQHF
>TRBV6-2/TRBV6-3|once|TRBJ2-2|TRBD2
TGTGCCAGCAGTGGGACTAGCGGGGGGGTATTCACCGGGGAGCTGTTTTTT
CASSGTSGGVFTGELFF
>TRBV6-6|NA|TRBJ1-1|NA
TGTGCCAGCCGGGGGGCCCTGAACACTGAAGCTTTCTTT
CASRGALNTEAFF
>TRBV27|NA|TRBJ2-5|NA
TGTGCCAGCAAGGTCCTGCTGACGGGGCAAGAGACCCAGTACTTC
CASKVLLTGQETQYF